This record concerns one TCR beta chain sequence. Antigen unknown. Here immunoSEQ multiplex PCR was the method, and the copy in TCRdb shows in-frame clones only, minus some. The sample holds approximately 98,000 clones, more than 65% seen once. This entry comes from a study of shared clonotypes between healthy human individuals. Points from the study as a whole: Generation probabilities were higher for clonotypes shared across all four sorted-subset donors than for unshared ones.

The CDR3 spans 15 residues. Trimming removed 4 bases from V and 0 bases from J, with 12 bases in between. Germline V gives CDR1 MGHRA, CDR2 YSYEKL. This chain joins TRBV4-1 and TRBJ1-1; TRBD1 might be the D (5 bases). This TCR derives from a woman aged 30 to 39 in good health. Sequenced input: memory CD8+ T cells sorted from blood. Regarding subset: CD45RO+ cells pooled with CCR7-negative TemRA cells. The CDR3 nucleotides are TGCGCCAGCAGCCCCCAGGGTAAGTTGAACACTGAAGCTTTCTTT. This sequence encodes CASSPQGKLNTEAFF.